Here is one TCR beta chain with its context. Symptom resolution, clearance, or two negative PCRs marked donors in Cohort 3 as recovered. These data belong to a study of blood T cell repertoires in COVID-19. V lost 0 bases to trimming and J lost 7 bases, with 12 bases between them. Germline CDR1 reads SQVTM; CDR2 reads ANQGSEA. This CDR3 contains 13 residues. The method was immunoSEQ multiplex PCR; TCRdb's version includes in-frame clones alone and lacks a portion of them. The table has approximately 200,000 clones, approximately 90% seen once. This receptor was identified in a man aged 25-40 years who had recovered from COVID-19. Material for sequencing was PBMCs or T cells enriched from blood (not recorded which). The rearrangement joins TRBV29-1 to TRBJ1-1, with D perhaps matching TRBD1 (5 bases). The CDR3 region has the DNA TGCAGCGTTGAAGAGGTCCTCCAGGGTGAAGCTTTCTTT. This codes for CSVEEVLQGEAFF.